This TCR beta chain was recovered during a study of read filtering for tumor transcriptome and immune sequencing. Notes on the study in general: Dropping single-read clonotypes raised IR-seq and RNA-seq shared-clonotype correlation.

This library used roughly 370 ng RNA and molecular barcoded adaptors spanning alpha/delta and beta/gamma chains. MiXCR was run by TCRdb on the reads, yielding one entry per CDR3 protein. Among more than 55,000 distinct CDR3 sequences listed, 20% to 25% were seen once. Between the trimmed V and J ends, which lost 4 bases and 7 bases, there was a span of 17 bases. The CDR3 covers 15 residues. Per germline, CDR1 SGHTA and CDR2 FQGNSA. This clonotype was counted many times. Its antigen is as yet unknown. The chain is built from TRBV7-2 and TRBJ2-1; no firm D call. This sequence was found in a donor aged 40 or older with multiple myeloma. The material sequenced was a population of CD138-negative cells sorted from bone marrow. CDR3 nucleotide sequence: TGTGCCAGCAGCTACGGACCCTCGGGTTTTAATGAGCAGTTCTTC. Translated: CASSYGPSGFNEQFF.